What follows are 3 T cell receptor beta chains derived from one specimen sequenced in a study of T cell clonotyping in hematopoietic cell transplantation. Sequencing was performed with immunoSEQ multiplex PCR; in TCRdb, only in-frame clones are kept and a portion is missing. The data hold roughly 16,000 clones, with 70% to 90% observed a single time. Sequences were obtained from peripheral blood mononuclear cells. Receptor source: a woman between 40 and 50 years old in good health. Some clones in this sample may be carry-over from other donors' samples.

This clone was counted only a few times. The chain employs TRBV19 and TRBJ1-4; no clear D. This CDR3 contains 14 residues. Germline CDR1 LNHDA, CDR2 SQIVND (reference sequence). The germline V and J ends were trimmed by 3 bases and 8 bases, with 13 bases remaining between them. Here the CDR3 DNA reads TGTGCCAGTAGTATCTACTGGGGTAAGGAAAAACTGTTTTTT. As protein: CASSIYWGKEKLFF.

DNA of the CDR3: TGTGCCAGCAGCCCAACAAAGACTCGCCTCAACAATGAGCAGTTCTTC. Protein: CASSPTKTRLNNEQFF. This sequence joins TRBV7-3 and TRBJ2-1; D gene ambiguous. Looked up from germline, CDR1 is SGHTA and CDR2 is FQGTGA. The germline V and J ends were trimmed by 5 bases and 5 bases, with 19 bases remaining between them. The CDR3 spans 16 residues.

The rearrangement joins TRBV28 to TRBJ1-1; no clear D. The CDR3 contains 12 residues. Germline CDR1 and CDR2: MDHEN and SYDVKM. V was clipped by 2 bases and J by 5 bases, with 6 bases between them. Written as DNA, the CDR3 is TGTGCCAGCAGTTTAGGGCCGACTGAAGCTTTCTTT. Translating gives CASSLGPTEAFF.